A selection of T cell receptor beta chains follows, all from one sample in a study of CD8 T cells in ankylosing spondylitis. TCRdb itself ran the 5' RACE reads through MiXCR, one entry per CDR3 protein. The sample includes a few hundred thousand distinct CDR3 sequences, around 17% of them seen just once. Sequencing input: blood, either unsorted or a sorted T cell fraction (not recorded which). Receptors originate from a male donor with ankylosing spondylitis. The CDR3 runs from the conserved cysteine through the conserved F or W. A D gene is named only where the DNA matches it firmly. A row's size may be missing; if present it is once, few, many or a size class.

j_gene	d_gene	abundance	v_gene	CDR3nt	CDR3aa
TRBJ1-1	-	few	TRBV20-1	TGCAGTGCCGAACAGGGCATGAACACTGAAGCTTTCTTT	CSAEQGMNTEAFF
TRBJ1-2	-	-	TRBV4-1	TGCGCCAGCAGCCAAGGTATTCAGATAGCCTATGGCTACACCTTC	CASSQGIQIAYGYTF
TRBJ2-1	-	-	TRBV29-1	TGCAGCGTTGATTGGGAGGCTGAGCAGTTCTTC	CSVDWEAEQFF
TRBJ2-7	TRBD2	many	TRBV12-3/TRBV12-4	TGTGCCAGCAGTTTGGGACTAGCGGGAGGACACTACGAGCAGTACTTC	CASSLGLAGGHYEQYF
TRBJ2-1	-	few	TRBV7-9	TGTGCCAGCAGCTCAGGCGTAGGGCAGTTCTTC	CASSSGVGQFF
TRBJ1-1	-	-	TRBV7-2	TGTGCCAGCAGCTCCCGGGGGCGCCCCATGAACACTGAAGCTTTCTTT	CASSSRGRPMNTEAFF
TRBJ2-7	-	few	TRBV7-9	TGTGCCAGCAGCGGTTCAGGATACTACGAGCAGTACTTC	CASSGSGYYEQYF
TRBJ2-1	TRBD2	few	TRBV4-2	TGTGCCAGCAGCCAACTAGCGGGAGACTACAATGAGCAGTTCTTC	CASSQLAGDYNEQFF
TRBJ2-7	-	few	TRBV7-9	TGTGCCAGCAGCCGCGGTATCCTGTCCGACGAGCAGTACTTC	CASSRGILSDEQYF
TRBJ2-3	TRBD2	once	TRBV25-1	TGTGCCAGCAGTGAAGGGGGAGGGGATACGCAGTATTTT	CASSEGGGDTQYF
TRBJ1-1	-	-	TRBV6-1	TGTGCCAGCAGGTTGGGGACTGAAGCTTTCTTT	CASRLGTEAFF